Shown below are 5 T cell receptor beta chains from a single sample sequenced in a study of breast tumors, draining lymph nodes, adjacent tissues. Samples came from axillary lymph nodes draining the breast cancer. TCRdb re-called the multiplex PCR reads with MiXCR, one entry per CDR3 protein. The sample contains roughly 220,000 distinct CDR3 sequences, less than 40% of which appear only once. What was sequenced was axillary lymph node tissue. The origin of the receptors is a female donor with breast cancer. Some clones in this sample may be carry-over from other donors' samples.

The V call is TRBV2, the J call TRBJ2-3, with D unresolved. The V gene's germline CDR1 is SNHLY and CDR2 FYNNEI. The CDR3 covers 10 residues. The ends were cut back, 4 bases at V and 4 bases at J, with 0 bases in the middle. CDR3 protein: CASSADTQYF. The CDR3 DNA sequence: TGTGCCAGCAGTGCAGATACGCAGTATTTT.

Ten or more counts support this clonotype. The junction and the germline gene differ at one end; a read error may be behind it. The chain has TRBV12-5 and TRBJ2-1, with TRBD2 matching 7 bases. CDR3 size: 12 residues. The germline CDR1 and CDR2 sequences are LGHNT and FRNRAP. CDR3 sequence reads: CAGGEGFDEQFF. Here the CDR3 DNA reads TGTGCTGGTGGGGAGGGTTTCGATGAGCAGTTCTTC.

This clonotype was counted ten times or more. J is TRBJ1-5 and V is TRBV6-6; D is ambiguous. With 6 bases removed from V and 5 bases from J, the gap between germline ends came to 11 bases. The CDR3 totals 13 residues. The germline V gene has CDR1 MNHNY and CDR2 SVGAGI (reference sequence). CDR3 protein: CASSSIEDQPQHF. CDR3 coding DNA: TGTGCCAGCAGCTCAATCGAAGATCAGCCCCAGCATTTT.

In its sample, this clonotype was seen many times. This chain uses TRBV7-2 with TRBJ2-7, with D perhaps matching TRBD1 (5 bases). V lost 1 base to trimming and J lost 3 bases, with 10 bases between them. Germline assignment: CDR1 SGHTA and CDR2 FQGNSA. The CDR3 totals 14 residues. The CDR3 DNA sequence: TGTGCCAGCAGCTTAGAACGACAGCACTACGAGCAGTACTTC. Encoded protein: CASSLERQHYEQYF.

This chain uses TRBV14 with TRBJ2-5; TRBD2 agrees at 15 bases. The ends lost 6 bases at V and 5 bases at J; junction bases unmatched: 10. This CDR3 region has 17 residues. Germline loops: CDR1 SGHDN, CDR2 FVKESK. The CDR3: CASRYGTSGRFTETQYF. The CDR3 nucleotides are TGTGCCAGCAGATACGGGACTAGCGGGAGGTTCACGGAGACCCAGTACTTC.